The sequence of this TCR beta chain was determined in a study of blood T cell repertoires in COVID-19. Study background: The United States, Italy and Spain were the sources of the acute and convalescent COVID-19 samples. PBMCs, B-cell-depleted T cells, or T cells were the source of the cDNA or gDNA that made up the material.

As processed by the authors: Estimates of nucleated cell counts were drawn from the amplification of reference gene primers. TCRdb keeps only in-frame clones here, not all; method: immunoSEQ multiplex PCR. That table furnishes V, J and clone size, whereas the DNA furnished D and trimming. The table lists about 240,000 clones, approximately 80% of them singletons. The germline V gene has CDR1 ENHRY and CDR2 SYGVKD. The CDR3 is 15 residues long. Trimming removed 8 bases at V and 0 bases at J, with 15 bases between. The rearrangement joins TRBV10-3 to TRBJ2-3; D possibly corresponds to TRBD2 (6 bases). The source material was peripheral blood. The TCR was taken from a woman aged 18-29 years with acute or convalescent COVID-19. The CDR3 sequence: CAIGVGLASTDTQYF. CDR3 coding DNA: TGTGCCATCGGTGTAGGGCTAGCGAGCACAGATACGCAGTATTTT.